This paragraph covers one T cell receptor beta chain sequence. Its target antigen remains unknown. The input lacks base qualities; no much larger clone sits a single base away. The sample originates from a study of blood T cell repertoires in COVID-19 (dated by TCRdb to about 2020). Concerning the study at large: Collaborator samples came from the United States, Italy and Spain and covered acute and convalescent phases of COVID-19. The material from the prospective study consisted of cDNA or gDNA derived from T cells, B-cell-depleted T cells, or PBMCs. Subjects who had been exposed to COVID-19, were actively infected with it, or had recovered from it provided the deeply sampled blood TCRbeta repertoires that made up the dataset. The repertoires were made available in a free public database intended to serve as a resource for research on the immune response to SARS-CoV-2. The samples were drawn from two sources: the first 160 participants of the ongoing ImmuneRACE study, and some 1,300 subjects contributed by 6 global collaborators. Sample metadata almost always included a de-identified subject ID, COVID-19 status, age in years and sex. Where available, HLA class I and class II types were taken from metadata supplied by the sample provider and were not determined by assay-based typing.

Relative to germline, V is 2 bases shorter and J is 4 bases shorter, with 13 bases between their ends. According to the germline V gene, CDR1 reads SGHVS and CDR2 reads FNYEAQ. The CDR3, from cysteine to phenylalanine, totals 15 residues. Only CDR3 DNA remains: 45 bases, in frame from the first base. TCRbeta CDR3 regions were amplified from genomic DNA using the immunoSEQ Assay, a bias-controlled multiplex PCR. The authors' analysis ran thus. Nucleated cell counts per sample were estimated from amplification of reference gene primers within the assay. To quantify the absolute abundance of each unique TCRbeta CDR3 rearrangement, sequence reads were collapsed and filtered. Productive Simpson clonality was computed per sample as the square root of Simpson's diversity index over productive rearrangements. Drawn from immuneACCESS, this table holds only the in-frame rearrangements with V and J called that TCRdb kept. Clones are partly lost; checked studies trace under half to an unresolved V gene and leave the rest unexplained. V and J calls and clone size are as listed in that table; D and trimming were resolved from the DNA. Recorded for this sample are some 64,000 clones; 79% of them occurred a single time. The ten largest make up 5% to 6.5% of the sample.

Paper-wide results and their limitations: How much clinical and demographic metadata was included differed by source and by participant, and the metadata was provided uncurated.

Whole blood was collected in K2EDTA tubes by collaborating institutions according to the institutions' own protocols. For TCRbeta analysis, collaborator samples were shipped as frozen whole blood, as isolated PBMCs, or as DNA extracted from either sample type. Sequenced input: peripheral blood. The chain was built from TRBV7-6 and TRBJ2-3; 6 matching bases give a weak D call of TRBD1. This sequence originates from a woman between 55 and 75 years old with acute or convalescent COVID-19. The DNA sequence follows: TGTGCCAGCAGCTTATCCAGGGGAAGTGCAGATACGCAGTATTTT. This encodes CASSLSRGSADTQYF. Supplemented by the reference TRBV7-6 and TRBJ2-3 proteins around the CDR3, the complete variable domain is GAGVSQSPRYKVTKRGQDVALRCDPISGHVSLYWYRQALGQGPEFLTYFNYEAQQDKSGLPNDRFSAERPEGSISTLTIQRTEQRDSAMYRCASSLSRGSADTQYFGPGTRLTVL.